Following are 28 T cell receptor beta chains from one sample sequenced in a study of blood T cell repertoires in COVID-19 (TCRdb year 2020). Library generation was performed with the immunoSEQ multiplex PCR assay. What TCRdb holds here is the immuneACCESS table cut down to in-frame rearrangements. Part of the clones is not present; checked against another copy, under half of the missing clones reflect an unresolved V gene, and the others are unexplained. The table for this sample lists 99,000 or so clones; roughly 88% of them were counted only once. The ten top clones hold around 2.1% of the sample. Sequencing input: peripheral blood. The receptors shown here come from a man over 45 with COVID-19, enrolled during active disease.

The gene calls are TRBV10-2 and TRBJ1-1; D ambiguous. The V end lost 0 bases, the J end lost 0 bases, and 17 bases lay between the germline ends. CDR1 and CDR2 (germline): WSHSY, SAAADI. There are 18 residues in the CDR3. The DNA for the CDR3 is TGCGCCAGCAGTGAGTCGAGAAGGAGGAGGAGCATGAACACTGAAGCTTTCTTT. Protein sequence: CASSESRRRRSMNTEAFF.

J is TRBJ2-4 and V is TRBV27; 8 positions agree with TRBD2. The CDR3 is made up of 15 amino acids. Germline assignment: CDR1 MNHEY and CDR2 SMNVEV (reference sequence). Trimming at V came to 6 bases and at J to 7 bases, leaving 11 bases not matched to a gene. CDR3 in amino acids: CASRPSVGGGNIQYF. Written as DNA, the CDR3 is TGTGCCAGCAGACCCTCGGTGGGCGGGGGGAACATTCAGTACTTC.

The chain joins TRBV5-5 to TRBJ2-5; D is perhaps TRBD2 (5 bases). The CDR3 is 16 amino acids. Trimming pared 3 bases from V and 5 bases from J, leaving 20 bases between. Germline CDR1 reads SGHKS; CDR2 reads YYEKEE (reference sequence). The CDR3 region has the DNA TGTGCCAGCAGCTACCTGCCTCTGGGATCGGGGGAGACCCAGTACTTC. Encoded protein: CASSYLPLGSGETQYF.

This clone was recorded only once. The chain joins TRBV5-5 to TRBJ2-1, with D possibly matching TRBD2 (6 bases). Germline CDR1 and CDR2: SGHKS and YYEKEE (reference sequence). V was shortened by 1 base and J by 0 bases, with 20 bases between the two germline ends. The CDR3 contains 19 residues. Written as DNA, the CDR3 is TGTGCCAGCAGCTTGTCTGGATTAGCGGAAAGGAGCTCCTACAATGAGCAGTTCTTC. Its translation is CASSLSGLAERSSYNEQFF.

The CDR3 nucleotides are TGTGCCAGCAGCCCAGGGAGGACCACTGAAGCTTTCTTT. It is translated as CASSPGRTTEAFF. The chain carries TRBV11-2 and TRBJ1-1; D is perhaps TRBD1 (5 bases). This CDR3 has 13 residues. Between the trimmed V and J ends, which lost 5 bases and 4 bases, there was a span of 11 bases. Germline loops: CDR1 SGHAT, CDR2 FQNNGV.

The V gene is TRBV19, the J gene TRBJ2-7, with TRBD1 matching over 8 bases. Germline V lookup: CDR1 LNHDA, CDR2 SQIVND (reference sequence). J lost 6 bases, V lost 6 bases, and 10 bases had no gene match. This CDR3 region has 14 residues. The CDR3 protein is CASSGQGVFPEQYF. CDR3 nucleotides: TGTGCCAGTAGCGGACAGGGTGTTTTCCCCGAGCAGTACTTC. The full variable domain, completed using reference TRBV19 and TRBJ2-7, is DGGITQSPKYLFRKEGQNVTLSCEQNLNHDAMYWYRQDPGQGLRLIYYSQIVNDFQKGDIAEGYSVSREKKESFPLTVTSAQKNPTAFYLCASSGQGVFPEQYFGPGTRLTVT.

The V and J genes are TRBV4-1 and TRBJ2-2; D unresolved. This CDR3 has 13 residues. V gave up 2 bases and J gave up 5 bases, with 6 bases separating them. Germline V gene lookup returns CDR1 MGHRA and CDR2 YSYEKL. The CDR3 nucleotides read TGCGCCAGCAGCCAACAGGTTACCGGGGAGCTGTTTTTT. Its protein is CASSQQVTGELFF.

The chain carries TRBV3-1 (or the pseudogene TRBV3-2) and TRBJ1-6, with 8 bases fitting TRBD1. The germline V gene encodes CDR1 LGHDT and CDR2 YNNKEL (reference sequence). Trimming removed 3 bases from V and 10 bases from J; junction bases left unmatched: 8. There are 15 residues in the CDR3. CDR3: CASSHSTGAGSPLHF. In DNA form, the CDR3 reads TGTGCCAGCAGCCATTCGACAGGGGCAGGGTCACCCCTCCACTTT.

V and J are TRBV7-9 and TRBJ2-3, with 10 positions matching TRBD2. Looked up from germline, CDR1 is SEHNR and CDR2 is FQNEAQ (reference sequence). Losses at the gene ends were 5 bases for V and 6 bases for J; bases not matched to a gene: 8. There are 15 residues in the CDR3. CDR3 bases: TGTGCCAGCAGCCGACCTAGCGGGGGAGGGGATACGCAGTATTTT. Its translation: CASSRPSGGGDTQYF.

The chain couples TRBV9 to TRBJ1-4; D gene uncertain. V was cut by 0 bases and J by 2 bases, with 17 bases left in between. The CDR3 is 18 amino acids. The V gene's germline CDR1 is SGDLS and CDR2 YYNGEE. This CDR3 is CASSVGGRGPATNEKLFF. The CDR3 DNA follows: TGTGCCAGCAGCGTAGGAGGGCGAGGGCCGGCGACTAATGAAAAACTGTTTTTT.

The chain carries TRBV3-1 (or the pseudogene TRBV3-2) and TRBJ1-1; D ambiguous. The CDR3 has 16 residues. Germline CDR1 and CDR2: LGHDT and YNNKEL (reference sequence). With 3 bases removed from V and 0 bases from J, the gap between germline ends came to 14 bases. The CDR3 DNA sequence: TGTGCCAGCAGCCATAAACCTAGAGCAATGAACACTGAAGCTTTCTTT. It specifies CASSHKPRAMNTEAFF.

The chain uses TRBV6-6 and TRBJ1-6; 7 bases are shared with TRBD1. Germline-derived CDR1 and CDR2 are MNHNY and SVGAGI (reference sequence). The length of the CDR3 is 15 residues. Germline trimming cut 6 bases from V and 8 bases from J; bases unmatched to any gene: 10. The CDR3 spells CASRRRDRAYSPLHF. CDR3 bases: TGTGCCAGCAGACGCCGGGACAGAGCTTATTCACCCCTCCACTTT.

V is TRBV30 and J is TRBJ2-7, with D possibly TRBD1 on 6 matching bases. CDR1 is GTSNPN and CDR2 is SVGIG in the germline V gene (reference sequence). The CDR3 length is 15 residues. Trimming cost V 2 bases and J 0 bases, with 14 bases left between them. The CDR3: CAWSPRTVASYEQYF. In DNA form, the CDR3 reads TGTGCCTGGAGTCCTCGGACAGTAGCCTCCTACGAGCAGTACTTC. Full variable domain (outside the CDR3, taken from reference TRBV30 and TRBJ2-7): SQTIHQWPATLVQPVGSPLSLECTVEGTSNPNLYWYRQAAGRGLQLLFYSVGIGQISSEVPQNLSASRPQDRQFILSSKKLLLSDSGFYLCAWSPRTVASYEQYFGPGTRLTVT.

The rearrangement uses TRBV28 and TRBJ2-1; D is uncertain. Germline V lookup: CDR1 MDHEN, CDR2 SYDVKM. V was clipped by 2 bases and J by 7 bases, with 21 bases between them. This CDR3 is built from 17 residues. This CDR3 reads CASSLEWPEPSRNEQFF. CDR3 nucleotides: TGTGCCAGCAGTTTAGAGTGGCCGGAGCCGTCGCGGAATGAGCAGTTCTTC.

This clone was recorded only once. The V and J genes are TRBV28 and TRBJ1-1; a possible D gene is TRBD1 (6 bases). Trimming stripped 3 bases from V and 3 bases from J, with 11 bases between. CDR3 length: 14 residues. Germline CDR1 reads MDHEN; CDR2 reads SYDVKM. CDR3 protein: CASSFGTKYTEAFF. The CDR3 DNA reads TGTGCCAGCAGTTTCGGGACAAAATACACTGAAGCTTTCTTT.

The V gene is TRBV7-8, the J gene TRBJ1-1, with D possibly TRBD1 on 6 matching bases. CDR3 size: 14 residues. Trimming cost V 1 base and J 1 base, with 7 bases left between them. The germline CDR1 and CDR2 sequences are SGHVS and FQNEAQ. CDR3 in amino acids: CASSLETGNTEAFF. For the CDR3, the DNA is TGTGCCAGCAGCTTAGAGACAGGGAACACTGAAGCTTTCTTT.

This clone was found once. This chain connects TRBV6-2 or TRBV6-3 to TRBJ1-2, with D tentatively TRBD1 (5 bases). The germline CDR1 and CDR2 sequences are MNHEY and SVGEGT. V was pared by 2 bases and J by 8 bases, with 12 bases between. CDR3 length equals 13 residues. Written as DNA, the CDR3 is TGTGCCAGCAGTTACGGAGGGGCTGGAGGCTACACCTTC. It specifies CASSYGGAGGYTF.

V and J are TRBV4-3 and TRBJ1-1; a possible D gene is TRBD1 (5 bases). The ends were cut back, 0 bases at V and 4 bases at J, with 15 bases in the middle. CDR1 is LGHNA, CDR2 YSLEER, per germline. CDR3 length: 16 amino acids. CDR3: CASSQDWGAKTTEAFF. In DNA, the CDR3 is TGCGCCAGCAGCCAAGATTGGGGCGCGAAGACCACTGAAGCTTTCTTT.

The V gene is TRBV7-9, the J gene TRBJ2-4; 7 bases map to TRBD2. The length of the CDR3 is 15 residues. Germline CDR1 is SEHNR and CDR2 is FQNEAQ (reference sequence). J lost 7 bases, V lost 0 bases, and 6 bases had no gene match. DNA of the CDR3: TGTGCCAGCAGCTTAGCGGTCGTCGGGGGGAACATTCAGTACTTC. Amino acids: CASSLAVVGGNIQYF.

This chain uses TRBV4-1 with TRBJ1-4, with D hard to call. The CDR3 consists of 13 residues. The germline gives CDR1 MGHRA, CDR2 YSYEKL. The V end lost 4 bases, the J end lost 5 bases, and 8 bases lay between the germline ends. The CDR3 nucleotides are TGCGCCAGCAGCCTCAGGAGGAATGAAAAACTGTTTTTT. It translates to CASSLRRNEKLFF.

The rearrangement links TRBV27 to TRBJ2-7; 8 nucleotides line up with TRBD1. The CDR3 is made up of 15 amino acids. Germline V gene sequence: CDR1 MNHEY, CDR2 SMNVEV (reference sequence). J gave up 5 bases and V 2 bases, and 8 bases lay outside the gene matches. The CDR3 reads CASSLVQGARNEQYF. The CDR3 region has the DNA TGTGCCAGCAGTTTAGTCCAGGGGGCGCGCAACGAGCAGTACTTC.

The rearrangement joins TRBV9 to TRBJ2-7, with 9 bases that match TRBD1. The V segment lost 3 bases and the J segment 2 bases; nucleotides outside the gene matches: 3. Per the germline V gene, CDR1 is SGDLS and CDR2 is YYNGEE. This CDR3 is 14 amino acids long. This CDR3 is CASSAGQGTYEQYF. The CDR3 DNA sequence: TGTGCCAGCAGCGCGGGACAGGGTACCTACGAGCAGTACTTC. Full variable domain (remainder filled in from reference TRBV9 and TRBJ2-7): DSGVTQTPKHLITATGQRVTLRCSPRSGDLSVYWYQQSLDQGLQFLIQYYNGEERAKGNILERFSAQQFPDLHSELNLSSLELGDSALYFCASSAGQGTYEQYFGPGTRLTVT.

The V call is TRBV29-1, the J call TRBJ1-2; 10 positions match TRBD1. The CDR3 has 15 residues. Germline V gene data show CDR1 as SQVTM and CDR2 as ANQGSEA. With 1 base clipped from V and 7 bases from J, the junction kept 9 bases outside the gene matches. The CDR3 reads CSVEGSGQGEGGYTF. CDR3 bases: TGCAGCGTTGAAGGTTCCGGACAGGGGGAAGGTGGCTACACCTTC.

V gene TRBV7-8 combines with J gene TRBJ2-7, with a weak D call TRBD2 (6 bases). V was pared by 2 bases and J by 1 base, with 15 bases between. This CDR3 comprises 16 residues. The V gene's germline CDR1 is SGHVS and CDR2 FQNEAQ. Written as DNA, the CDR3 is TGTGCCAGCAGCTTAATAGGTGGGGCGGGATCCTACGAGCAGTACTTC. Translated: CASSLIGGAGSYEQYF.

The sample holds one count of this clone. This chain links TRBV4-1 with TRBJ1-2; 12 nucleotides line up with TRBD1. The V segment lost 1 base and the J segment 8 bases; nucleotides outside the gene matches: 8. This CDR3 comprises 16 residues. Germline assignment: CDR1 MGHRA and CDR2 YSYEKL. Here the CDR3 reads CASSQGGTGGAEGYTF. The CDR3 DNA follows: TGCGCCAGCAGCCAAGGGGGGACAGGGGGCGCGGAAGGCTACACCTTC.

The sample holds one count of this clone. This rearrangement joins TRBV2 to TRBJ1-2, with D unresolved. The CDR3 spans 13 residues. The ends were cut back, 2 bases at V and 1 base at J, with 5 bases in the middle. The V gene's germline CDR1 is SNHLY and CDR2 FYNNEI. The CDR3 DNA reads as TGTGCCAGCAGTGAACGGTTTAACTATGGCTACACCTTC. This gives the protein CASSERFNYGYTF.

This clone was seen just once. The rearrangement links TRBV7-2 to TRBJ1-2; D unresolved. Trimming shortened V by 5 bases and J by 0 bases, and 13 bases separated the two germline ends. This CDR3 spans 15 amino acids. The germline V gene encodes CDR1 SGHTA and CDR2 FQGNSA. CDR3 protein: CASSAIGRPNYGYTF. Here the CDR3 DNA reads TGTGCCAGCAGCGCCATTGGGAGACCTAACTATGGCTACACCTTC.

This CDR3 reads CASSDYTGNTEAFF. The CDR3 region has the DNA TGTGCCAGCAGTGACTATACAGGTAACACTGAAGCTTTCTTT. This chain joins TRBV25-1 and TRBJ1-1, with D perhaps TRBD1 (5 bases). V dropped 3 bases and J dropped 2 bases, with 10 bases sitting between them. Germline V gene data show CDR1 as MGHDK and CDR2 as SYGVNS. The CDR3 is 14 residues long.